This T cell receptor beta chain was obtained from a study of cytomegalovirus exposure and HLA in healthy donors. Background on the study: Earlier findings included 100 million to 130 million unique TCR beta sequences obtained from about 170 million T cells.

This clone showed up just a few times. Researchers ran the PCR with 60 Vbeta and 13 Jbeta primers. The assay was immunoSEQ multiplex PCR, and TCRdb's table has in-frame clones only and misses some. The sample includes 110,000 to 150,000 clones, more than 7.5% of them seen just once. Per the germline V gene, CDR1 is SGDLS and CDR2 is YYNGEE. The CDR3 contains 14 residues. Between the trimmed V and J ends, which lost 0 bases and 4 bases, there was a span of 11 bases. The sample consisted of PBMCs. The source is a man aged 45-60 years in good health and CMV-seronegative. The rearrangement joins TRBV9 to TRBJ2-7; D is undetermined. The CDR3 is CASSVGAAKYEQYF. CDR3 bases: TGTGCCAGCAGCGTAGGAGCAGCGAAATACGAGCAGTACTTC.